This T cell receptor beta chain was identified during a study of cytomegalovirus exposure and HLA in healthy donors. Study-wide results and limits: The authors confirmed in vitro that three CMV-associated chains were specific for CMV antigens. Most TCR sequences were uncommon, yet certain public TCRs appeared in many donors. Earlier analysis found most TCR beta V segments productive about 90% or about 30% of the time.

The junction had 3 bases not matched to a gene; V was cut back by 4 bases and J by 5 bases. The germline CDR1 and CDR2 sequences are SGHRS and YFSETQ. The CDR3 has 15 amino acids. On this clone itself: Its antigen is as yet unknown.

Primers for the PCR totalled 60 Vbeta and 13 Jbeta. In the authors' methods: Unique TCR beta chains totaled about 78 million in a later count, with about 11 million of them shared. Data came from immunoSEQ multiplex PCR; TCRdb stores just in-frame clones and leaves some out. The V and J calls and clone size were taken over from that table, and D and trimming were inferred from the DNA. Here the sample spans about 160,000 clones, 84% being singletons. This chain links TRBV5-1 with TRBJ1-4, with TRBD1 matching 12 bases. The sequenced sample was PBMCs. The sequence was obtained from a man aged 25-45 years in good health and CMV-seronegative. DNA for the CDR3: TGCGCCAGCAGCGGGGGGACAGGGGGCAATGAAAAACTGTTTTTT. Translating it yields CASSGGTGGNEKLFF.